Included here is one T cell receptor (beta chain) sequence, with context. Its antigen is currently not known. No clone much larger than this one lies a single base away; base qualities are absent. This sample is drawn from a study of breast tumors, draining lymph nodes, adjacent tissues (dated by TCRdb to the mid-2010s). For context, the study as a whole: Breast cancer patients provided tumor, adjacent nontumor tissue and axillary lymph nodes, and the study compared the TCR beta repertoires across these three sources. In human breast cancer, the study set out to assess how tumor, surrounding tissue and draining lymph node repertoires relate to one another and whether T cells might be exchanged between them. The investigation overall reported the following: T-cell repertoire diversity in tumors was found to be lower than in lymph nodes but higher than in nontumor tissue, and preferential V and J gene usage was observed. A scenario in which most tumor T cells derive from the lymph node and then expand within tumor tissue was judged to be consistent with the data. The conclusion that tumor T cells originate in lymph nodes was presented as consistent with a hypothesis rather than as directly demonstrated. Tumor and nontumor tissue repertoires were found to be significantly more similar in luminal-like than in basal-like breast cancer.

Sequenced on an Illumina HiSeq 2000. Multiplex PCR amplification was used to build the TCR beta chain libraries. High-throughput sequencing was used to analyze the amplified TCR beta chain products. The public reads were reprocessed in TCRdb via fastp at Q25 and MiXCR, keeping in-frame beta chains. For every CDR3 protein sequence, its rows merge into one entry that carries the most common genes and DNA. For this sample the table gives some 38,000 distinct CDR3 sequences, of which around a third were detected only once. Approximately 11% of the sample belongs to the ten largest clones. The CDR3 sequence holds 13 residues, the cysteine and phenylalanine included. Solely the CDR3 DNA is kept, with 39 bases framed from the first base. At the junction V is shortened by 5 bases and J by 4 bases, with 12 bases in between. Via the germline V gene (reference sequence), CDR1 is SEHNR and CDR2 FQNEAQ.

The rearrangement combines TRBV7-9 with TRBJ2-7; the D segment could be TRBD2, given 5 matching bases. The sequencing sample was made of breast tumor tissue. The TCR originated in a female donor with breast cancer. Some clones in this sample may be carry-over from other donors' samples. The CDR3 reads CASSPGEWYEQYF. The DNA sequence is as follows: TGTGCCAGCAGCCCCGGGGAGTGGTACGAGCAGTACTTC.